Reported below is one TCR beta chain. Its target is unknown. Trimming removed 4 bases from V and 7 bases from J, with 13 bases in between. Germline V gene lookup returns CDR1 MGHRA and CDR2 YSYEKL. The CDR3 contains 13 residues. During its preparation, the TCRbeta library received unique molecular identifiers. Each CDR3 protein is one row after TCRdb ran MiXCR on the PCR reads. The profile shows some 260,000 distinct CDR3 sequences, more than 20% of them singletons. This sample was included in a study of T-cell reconstitution after alpha-beta-depleted transplantation in children. Whole-study findings and limits: Several patients had high TCRbeta diversity at day 60; it came from surviving recipient T cells and thymic progenitors. T-cell counts and diversity at one year post-transplant came mainly from newly produced T cells.

This receptor was obtained from a female patient younger than 10 who had a stem cell transplant for congenital amegakaryocytic thrombocytopenia, so the T cells may come from the graft donor. The rearrangement joins TRBV4-1 to TRBJ2-5; D not resolved. This material consisted of PBMCs, mostly from graft donor cells, taken 360 days after TCRalphabeta/CD19-depleted stem cell transplant. The CDR3 sequence is CASSPPMGGTQYF. Written as DNA, the CDR3 is TGCGCCAGCAGCCCCCCCATGGGTGGGACCCAGTACTTC.